This T cell receptor (beta chain) was observed in a study of T cells after yellow fever vaccination. V lost 0 bases and J lost 0, with 8 bases in between. Germline CDR1 is SGHVS and CDR2 is FQNEAQ. CDR3 size: 15 residues. This clonotype was picked up a small number of times. One entry per CDR3 protein, called by TCRdb with MiXCR from the 5' RACE reads. The top ten clones hold 14% of a sample with a few hundred thousand distinct CDR3 sequences, roughly 19% of them seen once. The input for sequencing was PBMCs, taken 15 days after the yellow fever booster vaccination. This TCR was sampled from a man aged 25-45 years who received the YFV17D yellow fever vaccine. The chain uses TRBV7-8 and TRBJ1-2; D unresolved. CDR3 in amino acids: CASSLADRANYGYTF. In DNA, the CDR3 is TGTGCCAGCAGCTTAGCGGATCGGGCTAACTATGGCTACACCTTC.